This T cell receptor beta chain was sequenced in a study of blood T cell repertoires in COVID-19. For the study at large: The samples span acute and convalescent COVID-19 from the United States, Italy and Spain.

This CDR3 region has 15 residues. CDR1 is LNHDA, CDR2 SQIVND, per germline (reference sequence). V lost 8 bases, J lost 4 bases, and 19 bases lay in between. Here immunoSEQ multiplex PCR was the method, and the copy in TCRdb shows in-frame clones only, minus some. The repertoire holds roughly 250,000 clones, with around 80% as singletons. This chain joins TRBV19 and TRBJ2-3, with D unresolved. The receptor's source is a woman of 80 years or more with acute or convalescent COVID-19. The source material was peripheral blood. CDR3 in DNA: TGTGCCAGTTCCCCCAGCCACAGTCTCGCAGATACGCAGTATTTT. Protein product: CASSPSHSLADTQYF.